Listed below are T cell receptor beta chains from one sample, sequenced in a study of blood T cell repertoires in COVID-19. Here immunoSEQ multiplex PCR was the method, and the copy in TCRdb shows in-frame clones only, minus some. The sample includes approximately 260,000 clones, over 70% seen only once; the top ten take approximately 9%. The source material was peripheral blood. The origin of the receptors is a human donor in a cohort sampled during active COVID-19. Both conserved end residues are part of each CDR3. D genes are given only for firm matches. Clone size is shown for a subset of rows, as once, few, many or a class of expanded clone.

length: 15
size: NA
V: TRBV7-3
D: TRBD2
J: TRBJ2-1
DNA: TGTGCCAGCAGCTTAGTGGCTAGCGGATACAATGAGCAGTTCTTC
CDR3: CASSLVASGYNEQFF

length: 15
size: NA
V: TRBV4-2
D: NA
J: TRBJ2-7
DNA: TGTGCCAGCAGCCAAGCAGTATCCACCTCCTACGAGCAGTACTTC
CDR3: CASSQAVSTSYEQYF

length: 13
size: many
V: TRBV12-3/TRBV12-4
D: NA
J: TRBJ1-2
DNA: TGTGCCAGCAGTTCCCGGACTGTCTATGGCTACACCTTC
CDR3: CASSSRTVYGYTF

length: 15
size: NA
V: TRBV5-1
D: NA
J: TRBJ1-2
DNA: TGCGCCAGCAGCTTGGGGGGTCAACAGGGCGGTGGCTACACCTTC
CDR3: CASSLGGQQGGGYTF

length: 15
size: few
V: TRBV11-2
D: NA
J: TRBJ1-2
DNA: TGTGCCAGCAGCTTAGGTCCAGGATCTAACTATGGCTACACCTTC
CDR3: CASSLGPGSNYGYTF

length: 15
size: NA
V: TRBV7-9
D: TRBD1
J: TRBJ2-2
DNA: TGTGCCAGCATTCCGACAGGGCTTAGTGCCGGGGAGCTGTTTTTT
CDR3: CASIPTGLSAGELFF

length: 15
size: NA
V: TRBV15
D: NA
J: TRBJ1-5
DNA: TGTGCCACCAGCAGAGATGGAGGCCTGAATCAGCCCCAGCATTTT
CDR3: CATSRDGGLNQPQHF

length: 16
size: NA
V: TRBV28
D: NA
J: TRBJ1-4
DNA: TGTGCCAGCAAACTCCAGGACTCGGGAGCTAATGAAAAACTGTTTTTT
CDR3: CASKLQDSGANEKLFF

length: 14
size: NA
V: TRBV5-1
D: TRBD1
J: TRBJ2-3
DNA: TGCGCCAGCAGCGCGGGACAGGGTCCTGATACGCAGTATTTT
CDR3: CASSAGQGPDTQYF

length: 14
size: NA
V: TRBV7-3
D: TRBD1
J: TRBJ1-2
DNA: TGTGCCAGCAGCCCGGGACAGGGGAGGTCTGGCTACACCTTC
CDR3: CASSPGQGRSGYTF

length: 17
size: once
V: TRBV4-2
D: TRBD2
J: TRBJ2-7
DNA: TGTGCCAGCAGCCAAGATCTAGTGACTAGCGGGGCCTACGAGCAGTACTTC
CDR3: CASSQDLVTSGAYEQYF

length: 17
size: NA
V: TRBV29-1
D: NA
J: TRBJ2-2
DNA: TGCAGCGTTGAAGATCAACACAGCATCGCGAACACCGGGGAGCTGTTTTTT
CDR3: CSVEDQHSIANTGELFF

length: 23
size: NA
V: TRBV21-1
D: NA
J: TRBJ2-5
DNA: TGTGCCAGCAGCTCGCATTCCAAACAGGGATTCCCGGCCCTTAGGATACGCCGGGAGACCCAGTACTTC
CDR3: CASSSHSKQGFPALRIRRETQYF

length: 12
size: NA
V: TRBV7-9
D: NA
J: TRBJ1-2
DNA: TGTGCCAGCAGTCACCGGGACTATGGCTACACCTTC
CDR3: CASSHRDYGYTF

length: 13
size: NA
V: TRBV6-5
D: TRBD1
J: TRBJ1-2
DNA: TGTGCCAGCAGACGGGGACAGGCGTTGGGCTACACCTTC
CDR3: CASRRGQALGYTF

length: 17
size: NA
V: TRBV4-3
D: TRBD2
J: TRBJ2-3
DNA: TGCGCCAGCAGCCAAGCTAGCGGGGGGGTTGGAGGAGATACGCAGTATTTT
CDR3: CASSQASGGVGGDTQYF

length: 16
size: NA
V: TRBV6-5
D: TRBD2
J: TRBJ2-1
DNA: TGTGCCAGCAGTTTATCTAGCGGGGGGTCCTACAATGAGCAGTTCTTC
CDR3: CASSLSSGGSYNEQFF

length: 15
size: NA
V: TRBV3-1/TRBV3-2
D: TRBD2
J: TRBJ2-1
DNA: TGTGCCAGCAGTCCCGGGGTAGCGGGCTACAATGAGCAGTTCTTC
CDR3: CASSPGVAGYNEQFF

length: 15
size: few
V: TRBV29-1
D: TRBD2
J: TRBJ2-1
DNA: TGCAGCGTTGAAGGGGCTAGCGGGAAGCGGGGCGGCAGGCTCTTC
CDR3: CSVEGASGKRGGRLF

length: 14
size: few
V: TRBV27
D: NA
J: TRBJ1-6
DNA: TGTGCCAGCAGTTACCAGATGGGACACACACCCCTCCACTTT
CDR3: CASSYQMGHTPLHF

length: 17
size: NA
V: TRBV20-1
D: TRBD2
J: TRBJ2-3
DNA: TGCAGTGCTAGTTATCTAGCGGGAGGACCTAGCACAGATACGCAGTATTTT
CDR3: CSASYLAGGPSTDTQYF

length: 20
size: NA
V: TRBV28
D: TRBD2
J: TRBJ2-2
DNA: TGTGCCAGCAGTTTCTTCGGTCGGGTAGCGGGGGGCATGAACACCGGGGAGCTGTTTTTT
CDR3: CASSFFGRVAGGMNTGELFF

length: 13
size: few
V: TRBV29-1
D: NA
J: TRBJ2-7
DNA: TGCAGCGTAGACAGCGATAGCTCCTACGAGCAGTACTTC
CDR3: CSVDSDSSYEQYF

length: 15
size: NA
V: TRBV14
D: NA
J: TRBJ2-3
DNA: TGTGCCAGCAGTCCCGCGGGCGGAAGCACAGATACGCAGTATTTT
CDR3: CASSPAGGSTDTQYF

length: 14
size: NA
V: TRBV28
D: TRBD1
J: TRBJ2-3
DNA: TGTGCCAGCAGTCCTTCGACAGGGCAAAATACGCAGTATTTT
CDR3: CASSPSTGQNTQYF

length: 13
size: NA
V: TRBV6-6
D: TRBD1
J: TRBJ1-4
DNA: TGTGCCAGCCGACAGGGGATTTATGAAAAACTGTTTTTT
CDR3: CASRQGIYEKLFF

length: 14
size: once
V: TRBV28
D: TRBD1
J: TRBJ2-7
DNA: TGTGCCAGCAGTTTAGAAGGACAGGTCTACGAGCAGTACTTC
CDR3: CASSLEGQVYEQYF

length: 12
size: NA
V: TRBV21-1
D: NA
J: TRBJ2-5
DNA: TGTGCCTACGGGACATCAGGAAAGACCCAGTACTTC
CDR3: CAYGTSGKTQYF

length: 16
size: NA
V: TRBV7-2
D: TRBD2
J: TRBJ2-5
DNA: TGTGCCAGCAGTCCAACCCCGGGACTAGCTAGAGAGACCCAGTACTTC
CDR3: CASSPTPGLARETQYF

length: 17
size: NA
V: TRBV28
D: NA
J: TRBJ2-7
DNA: TGTGCCAGCAGCAACCCAGTCGGGCGGGGGCCGTCCTACGAGCAGTACTTC
CDR3: CASSNPVGRGPSYEQYF

length: 15
size: NA
V: TRBV7-7
D: NA
J: TRBJ2-3
DNA: TGTGCTAGCAGCGTAGGGGCCCTTGGCACAGATACGCAGTATTTT
CDR3: CASSVGALGTDTQYF

length: 17
size: NA
V: TRBV11-2
D: NA
J: TRBJ2-5
DNA: TGTGCCAGCAGCTTAGATCGGACGGCGGGAATTAGAGAGACCCAGTACTTC
CDR3: CASSLDRTAGIRETQYF

length: 16
size: NA
V: TRBV7-2
D: TRBD2
J: TRBJ2-7
DNA: TGTGCCAGCAGCACCCTAGCGGGGATACCCTCCTACGAGCAGTACTTC
CDR3: CASSTLAGIPSYEQYF

length: 17
size: NA
V: TRBV27
D: TRBD2
J: TRBJ2-5
DNA: TGTGCCAGCAGTCCAACCCCGGGACTAGCGGGATGGGAGACCCAGTACTTC
CDR3: CASSPTPGLAGWETQYF

length: 16
size: few
V: TRBV11-2
D: TRBD2
J: TRBJ2-3
DNA: TGTGCCAGCAGTCCTGGACTAGCGGGAGGCACAGATACGCAGTATTTT
CDR3: CASSPGLAGGTDTQYF

length: 16
size: NA
V: TRBV5-1
D: NA
J: TRBJ1-5
DNA: TGCGCCAGCAGCTTGGATGGGCAGGTGGGCAATCAGCCCCAGCATTTT
CDR3: CASSLDGQVGNQPQHF

length: 11
size: NA
V: TRBV6-5
D: NA
J: TRBJ1-2
DNA: TGTGCCAGCAGTCGGGGTTATGGCTACACCTTC
CDR3: CASSRGYGYTF

length: 16
size: few
V: TRBV19
D: TRBD1
J: TRBJ1-4
DNA: TGTGCCAGTAGTTTACAACTGGGACAGGGGATGGGAAAACTGTTTTTT
CDR3: CASSLQLGQGMGKLFF

length: 13
size: few
V: TRBV12-3/TRBV12-4
D: NA
J: TRBJ2-7
DNA: TGTGCCAGCAGTAACACGGGTTCCTACGAGCAGTACTTC
CDR3: CASSNTGSYEQYF

length: 18
size: NA
V: TRBV6-4
D: NA
J: TRBJ1-5
DNA: TGTGCCAGCAGTGACTCGATGAGAATCGGGGAAGTGGATCAGCCCCAGCATTTT
CDR3: CASSDSMRIGEVDQPQHF

length: 12
size: NA
V: TRBV12-3/TRBV12-4
D: NA
J: TRBJ2-2
DNA: TGTGCCAGCAGTTTAATAAACGGGGAGCTGTTTTTT
CDR3: CASSLINGELFF

length: 14
size: NA
V: TRBV18
D: TRBD2
J: TRBJ2-1
DNA: TGTGCCAGCTCATTGGGACTAGACCTTAATGAGCAGTTCTTC
CDR3: CASSLGLDLNEQFF

length: 15
size: NA
V: TRBV7-2
D: NA
J: TRBJ2-1
DNA: TGTGCCAGCAGCCCCCCGGCCGGCGGGGCAGGTGAGCAGTTCTTC
CDR3: CASSPPAGGAGEQFF

length: 15
size: few
V: TRBV5-1
D: NA
J: TRBJ1-2
DNA: TGCGCCAGCCGACCCGGACCGGGAGGGAACTATGGCTACACCTTC
CDR3: CASRPGPGGNYGYTF